These 30 T cell receptor beta chains were all obtained from the same sample, sequenced in a study of cytomegalovirus exposure and HLA in healthy donors. In the PCR, 60 Vbeta and 13 Jbeta primers were used. Generated by immunoSEQ multiplex PCR, the TCRdb table keeps only in-frame clones and is missing some. Of fewer than 200,000 clones in the sample, about four fifths were seen once. Sequences were obtained from PBMCs. The receptors were sampled from a man in his thirties or forties in good health and CMV-seronegative.

The chain carries TRBV28 and TRBJ2-5, with 7 bases lining up with TRBD2. The length of the CDR3 is 17 residues. Per the germline V gene, CDR1 is MDHEN and CDR2 is SYDVKM. With 2 bases clipped from V and 2 bases from J, the junction kept 11 bases outside the gene matches. The CDR3 DNA reads TGTGCCAGCAGTTTAGCGGGGGAGATTTTGATGCAAGAGACCCAGTACTTC. Translation: CASSLAGEILMQETQYF.

This chain joins TRBV6-1 and TRBJ1-5; 7 bases fit TRBD1. The CDR3 extends over 18 amino acids. Germline V gives CDR1 MNHNS, CDR2 SASEGT. Trimming cost V 1 base and J 4 bases; bases outside gene matches: 13. In DNA form, the CDR3 reads TGTGCCAGCAGTGAAGGACAGGGATTCTGGGGCAGGAATCAGCCCCAGCATTTT. It encodes CASSEGQGFWGRNQPQHF.

This clone was recorded once. This chain links TRBV27 with TRBJ1-1; a possible D gene is TRBD1 (5 bases). The CDR3 contains 14 residues. The ends were cut back, 6 bases at V and 7 bases at J, with 18 bases in the middle. Germline V gives CDR1 MNHEY, CDR2 SMNVEV (reference sequence). In nucleotides, the CDR3 is TGTGCCAGCAGACCGCAGGGAAATGGGCTTGAAGCTTTCTTT. Translated: CASRPQGNGLEAFF.

V usage is TRBV10-3 and J usage is TRBJ1-1; 10 positions match TRBD1. V shed 10 bases and J 7 bases; nucleotides not matched to a gene: 9. The CDR3 covers 13 residues. Germline CDR1 reads ENHRY; CDR2 reads SYGVKD. For the CDR3, the DNA is TGTGCCACTTCGACAGGGGGCGCTGGTGAAGCTTTCTTT. Translated: CATSTGGAGEAFF.

As for this clone: At one boundary the junction diverges from the germline segment, which might be a read error. The V gene is TRBV2, the J gene TRBJ1-5; weak D call: TRBD1 (5 bases). Per the germline V gene, CDR1 is SNHLY and CDR2 is FYNNEI. The CDR3 length is 16 residues. The CDR3 sequence is CANSGRVSLLNQPQHF. CDR3 nucleotide sequence: TGTGCCAACAGTGGCAGGGTCAGCCTTCTAAATCAGCCCCAGCATTTT.

The chain is built from TRBV11-2 and TRBJ2-3; 13 bases align to TRBD2. Trimming removed 5 bases from V and 2 bases from J; junction bases left unmatched: 7. The CDR3 sequence is 17 residues long. CDR1 is SGHAT and CDR2 is FQNNGV in the germline V gene. Written as DNA, the CDR3 is TGTGCCAGCAGCCCTGGACTAGCGGGGGCGTACACAGATACGCAGTATTTT. Its protein product is CASSPGLAGAYTDTQYF.

The gene calls are TRBV6-6 and TRBJ2-7; D might be TRBD2 (6 bases). CDR1 is MNHNY, CDR2 SVGAGI, per germline (reference sequence). Trimming left V 7 bases short and J 6 bases short, with 22 bases between. The CDR3 runs to 15 residues. Written as DNA, the CDR3 is TGTGCCAGCAACTCGAGGGGCCGGAGGGGCCTCGAGCAGTACTTC. Translating it yields CASNSRGRRGLEQYF.

The rearrangement joins TRBV5-6 to TRBJ2-6; a weak D match, TRBD2 (5 bases). This CDR3 is built from 17 residues. Germline loops: CDR1 SGHDT, CDR2 YYEEEE. Trimming took off 3 bases at V and 1 base at J, with 14 bases between the two ends. CDR3: CASSSYRGASGANVLTF. DNA for the CDR3: TGTGCCAGCAGCTCCTATCGGGGAGCATCTGGGGCCAACGTCCTGACTTTC.

The rearrangement uses TRBV30 and TRBJ1-3, with a possible D match to TRBD1 (5 bases). With 6 bases removed from V and 7 bases from J, the gap between germline ends came to 22 bases. CDR1 and CDR2 from the germline V gene are GTSNPN and SVGIG (reference sequence). The CDR3 loop spans 15 amino acids. The CDR3 reads CACQSTVSAGNTIYF. In nucleotides, the CDR3 is TGTGCCTGCCAATCGACAGTGTCTGCCGGGAACACCATATATTTT.

This clone was counted once. V gene TRBV15 combines with J gene TRBJ1-5; 10 positions agree with TRBD1. V lost 5 bases to trimming and J lost 7 bases; unmatched junction nucleotides: 2. CDR3 length equals 13 residues. Per the germline V gene, CDR1 is LNHNV and CDR2 is YYDKDF (reference sequence). This CDR3 reads CATSGTGEQPQHF. In nucleotides, the CDR3 is TGTGCCACCAGCGGGACAGGGGAACAGCCCCAGCATTTT. Full variable domain (missing parts from reference TRBV15 and TRBJ1-5): DAMVIQNPRYQVTQFGKPVTLSCSQTLNHNVMYWYQQKSSQAPKLLFHYYDKDFNNEADTPDNFQSRRPNTSFCFLDIRSPGLGDTAMYLCATSGTGEQPQHFGDGTRLSIL.

The chain employs TRBV5-1 and TRBJ1-1; the D gene is possibly TRBD1 (6 bases). The germline V and J ends were trimmed by 2 bases and 1 base, with 18 bases remaining between them. This CDR3 region has 17 residues. Per germline, CDR1 SGHRS and CDR2 YFSETQ. DNA for the CDR3: TGCGCCAGCAGCTTTCCCGTCTCGACAGGCAGGAACACTGAAGCTTTCTTT. Amino acid sequence: CASSFPVSTGRNTEAFF.

The CDR3 DNA reads as TGCAGCGTTAGGACAGTTCCAAATCAGCCCCAGCATTTT. Protein: CSVRTVPNQPQHF. This chain uses TRBV29-1 with TRBJ1-5; a possible D gene is TRBD1 (6 bases). Germline lookup yields CDR1 SQVTM and CDR2 ANQGSEA. The CDR3 is 13 amino acids. Trimming left V 5 bases short and J 4 bases short, with 12 bases between.

The J gene is TRBJ2-5, the V gene TRBV6-6, with D perhaps TRBD2 (6 bases). The CDR3 has 15 amino acids. Trimming shortened V by 2 bases and J by 5 bases, and 15 bases separated the two germline ends. Germline values: CDR1 MNHNY, CDR2 SVGAGI (reference sequence). This CDR3 reads CASSYTGGSRETQYF. For the CDR3, the DNA is TGTGCCAGCAGTTACACCGGGGGATCGCGGGAGACCCAGTACTTC.

The rearrangement links TRBV5-5 to TRBJ1-4; a weak D match, TRBD1 (5 bases). Germline V gene data show CDR1 as SGHKS and CDR2 as YYEKEE (reference sequence). The CDR3 sequence is 18 residues long. The V and J ends lost 5 bases and 5 bases respectively, with 25 bases between them. The CDR3 DNA reads as TGTGCCAGCAGTTCCTATGGTTGGGGCGGACGGTCAAATGAAAAACTGTTTTTT. Encoded protein: CASSSYGWGGRSNEKLFF.

V and J are TRBV15 and TRBJ2-7, with 10 bases that match TRBD1. V lost 0 bases, J lost 2 bases, and 4 bases stayed unmatched. Germline V gene data show CDR1 as LNHNV and CDR2 as YYDKDF (reference sequence). This CDR3 has 16 amino acids. The CDR3 region is CATSRDQGTGAYEQYF. The CDR3 DNA reads TGTGCCACCAGCAGAGATCAGGGGACAGGGGCCTACGAGCAGTACTTC.

J is TRBJ1-2 and V is TRBV6-1; 10 bases are shared with TRBD1. The J segment lost 6 bases and the V segment lost 5 bases, leaving 3 bases of the junction unmatched. The germline CDR1 and CDR2 sequences are MNHNS and SASEGT. The CDR3 is 13 residues long. The CDR3 here is CASSLDRGHGYTF. The CDR3 bases are TGTGCCAGCAGTCTCGACAGGGGGCATGGCTACACCTTC.

This clone was seen just once. This chain connects TRBV10-2 to TRBJ2-3; possible D gene TRBD2, 6 bases. Deletions cut 8 bases from V and 4 bases from J, with 19 bases between. Germline V gene data show CDR1 as WSHSY and CDR2 as SAAADI. This CDR3 has 15 amino acids. The CDR3 loop is CASVRGTYVSDTQYF. Written as DNA, the CDR3 is TGCGCCAGCGTCCGCGGGACTTATGTTTCAGATACGCAGTATTTT.

As regards this clone: Because it lacks the conserved phenylalanine or tryptophan at the end, this CDR3 is likely a read error. It is unclear where the CDR3 begins or ends on the DNA, so no DNA is shown, and the CDR3 is as TCRdb lists it. The chain joins TRBV2 to TRBJ2-7; the table assigns TRBD2, which was not confirmed against the DNA. From germline, CDR1 is SNHLY and CDR2 FYNNEI. The CDR3 has 11 amino acids, counting both end residues. Here the CDR3 reads CASSEVDAGLI.

The chain carries TRBV19 and TRBJ2-5; TRBD1 agrees at 7 bases. The J segment lost 4 bases and the V segment lost 4 bases, leaving 6 bases of the junction unmatched. The CDR3 loop spans 14 amino acids. The germline V gene has CDR1 LNHDA and CDR2 SQIVND (reference sequence). This chain's CDR3 is CASSRGQPIETQYF. As DNA, the CDR3 is TGTGCCAGTAGTAGGGGACAGCCAATAGAGACCCAGTACTTC.

This chain joins TRBV7-9 and TRBJ1-2, with 11 bases aligning to TRBD1. Germline-derived CDR1 and CDR2 are SEHNR and FQNEAQ (reference sequence). The CDR3 covers 16 residues. Trimming removed 4 bases from V and 4 bases from J; junction bases left unmatched: 8. CDR3 sequence (DNA): TGTGCCAGCAGCTCCGGACAGGGGGCTTCTGGCTATGGCTACACCTTC. It specifies CASSSGQGASGYGYTF.

J is TRBJ1-4 and V is TRBV5-1, with TRBD1 matching 9 bases. This CDR3 comprises 16 residues. Germline CDR1 reads SGHRS; CDR2 reads YFSETQ. V lost 1 base to trimming and J lost 8 bases; unmatched junction nucleotides: 9. This chain's CDR3 is CASSLNPTGGREKLFF. Written as DNA, the CDR3 is TGCGCCAGCAGCTTGAACCCGACAGGGGGAAGGGAAAAACTGTTTTTT.

This clone was counted between two and nine times. The chain recombines TRBV5-4 with TRBJ2-5, with 7 bases identical to TRBD1. CDR1 is SGHNT, CDR2 YYREEE, per germline (reference sequence). The V segment lost 4 bases and the J segment 1 base; nucleotides outside the gene matches: 4. The CDR3 covers 14 residues. CDR3 nucleotides: TGTGCCAGCAGCGTGACAGGGAGCCAAGAGACCCAGTACTTC. This sequence encodes CASSVTGSQETQYF.

This clone was seen once. The V gene is TRBV2, the J gene TRBJ2-2; the D gene is possibly TRBD2 (5 bases). Germline V gene sequence: CDR1 SNHLY, CDR2 FYNNEI. This CDR3 spans 14 amino acids. The V end was cut by 5 bases, the J end by 4 bases, with 11 bases between. The CDR3 coding sequence is TGTGCCAGCAGTTCAACTAGGGCCACCGGGGAGCTGTTTTTT. Protein sequence: CASSSTRATGELFF.

This clone has a handful of counts. At one end, the junction sequence differs from germline, possibly due to a read error. CDR3 in DNA: TGTGCCAGCAGCTTAGAAGGGCGGGGTCCCCCCATATTC. It specifies CASSLEGRGPPIF. The gene calls are TRBV13 and TRBJ2-4; D may be TRBD2 (6 bases). The CDR3 has 13 residues. Germline loops: CDR1 PRHDT, CDR2 FYEKMQ (reference sequence).

The chain uses TRBV7-2 and TRBJ2-7, with 9 bases aligning to TRBD2. The V gene's germline CDR1 is SGHTA and CDR2 FQGNSA. CDR3 length: 16 amino acids. J gave up 1 base and V 0 bases, and 4 bases lay outside the gene matches. The CDR3 loop reads CASSLALLAGSYEQYF. The CDR3 DNA sequence: TGTGCCAGCAGCTTAGCGCTGCTAGCGGGGTCCTACGAGCAGTACTTC.

The genes are TRBV5-1 and TRBJ1-1; the match to TRBD1 covers 7 bases. The CDR3 is 14 residues long. Germline-derived CDR1 and CDR2 are SGHRS and YFSETQ. J gave up 3 bases and V 3 bases, and 5 bases lay outside the gene matches. The CDR3 loop is CASSYRGTDTEAFF. CDR3 DNA: TGCGCCAGCAGCTACAGGGGAACGGACACTGAAGCTTTCTTT.

The chain employs TRBV4-2 and TRBJ2-7; 8 bases line up with TRBD2. J was trimmed by 2 bases and V by 0 bases; bases with no gene match: 12. Germline V CDR1 and CDR2: LGHNA, YNFKEQ. This CDR3 spans 18 amino acids. CDR3 region: CASSQDLPIAGTPYEQYF. CDR3 DNA sequence: TGTGCCAGCAGCCAAGATCTCCCTATAGCGGGAACTCCCTACGAGCAGTACTTC.

A remark on this clone: Other DNA sequences within the sample encode an identical CDR3. The chain joins TRBV27 to TRBJ1-6, with TRBD1 identical over 9 bases. Trimming removed 3 bases from V and 9 bases from J; junction bases left unmatched: 15. Germline assignment: CDR1 MNHEY and CDR2 SMNVEV (reference sequence). CDR3 length: 18 amino acids. The CDR3 loop reads CASSLRRPGQGKGSPLHF. The CDR3 DNA reads as TGTGCCAGCAGTTTGCGTCGACCGGGACAGGGTAAAGGTTCACCCCTCCACTTT.

The chain is built from TRBV5-1 and TRBJ2-7, with a weak D call TRBD1 (5 bases). CDR3 length: 12 amino acids. Trimming took off 2 bases at V and 3 bases at J, with 6 bases between the two ends. Looked up from germline, CDR1 is SGHRS and CDR2 is YFSETQ. The CDR3 sequence: CASSFQGYEQYF. DNA for the CDR3: TGCGCCAGCAGCTTCCAGGGCTACGAGCAGTACTTC.

The chain uses TRBV28 and TRBJ1-5, with unresolved D. CDR1 MDHEN and CDR2 SYDVKM come from the germline V gene. Trimming left V 2 bases short and J 3 bases short, with 8 bases between. This CDR3 region has 14 residues. The CDR3 here is CASSLSGFNQPQHF. The CDR3 DNA follows: TGTGCCAGCAGTTTAAGCGGGTTCAATCAGCCCCAGCATTTT.